These T cell receptor beta chains were read from a single sample in a study of read filtering for tumor transcriptome and immune sequencing. TCRdb reanalysed the reads using MiXCR and keeps one entry per CDR3 protein. The repertoire holds roughly 18,000 distinct CDR3 sequences, with over 20% as singletons. Specimen: a population of CD138-negative cells sorted from bone marrow. Every receptor here comes from a donor aged 40 or over with multiple myeloma. Both conserved end residues are part of each CDR3. The D gene is left open where the match is weak. The listing skips clone size in some rows; elsewhere it reads once, few, many or a size class.

>TRBV28|TRBJ2-4|many|.
CASSIKNIQYF
TGTGCCAGCAGTATTAAAAACATTCAGTACTTC
>TRBV20-1|TRBJ2-1|.|TRBD1
CSARAPGQNNEQFF
TGCAGTGCTAGGGCCCCGGGACAGAACAATGAGCAGTTCTTC
>TRBV6-6|TRBJ2-1|medium-sized|TRBD2
CASSRLAGGPYNEQFF
TGTGCCAGCAGCCGACTAGCGGGAGGGCCCTACAATGAGCAGTTCTTC
>TRBV5-5|TRBJ2-7|many|TRBD1
CASVTGGNSYEQYF
TGTGCCAGCGTTACAGGGGGAAACTCCTACGAGCAGTACTTC
>TRBV15|TRBJ2-7|few|.
CATSRGSSSYEQYF
TGTGCCACCAGCAGAGGGTCGAGCTCCTACGAGCAGTACTTC
>TRBV5-1|TRBJ2-1|.|.
CASSWGHGLNNEQFF
TGCGCCAGCAGCTGGGGCCATGGACTGAACAATGAGCAGTTCTTC
>TRBV20-1|TRBJ2-1|medium-sized|.
CSAKPRTGSYNEQFF
TGCAGTGCTAAACCACGGACGGGCTCCTACAATGAGCAGTTCTTC
>TRBV7-9|TRBJ2-1|few|TRBD2
CASSVAGTHNEQFF
TGTGCCAGCAGCGTAGCGGGAACCCACAATGAGCAGTTCTTC
>TRBV7-3|TRBJ2-2|few|.
CASSLTALASTGELFF
TGTGCCAGCAGCTTAACCGCCCTAGCTAGCACCGGGGAGCTGTTTTTT
>TRBV29-1|TRBJ2-4|.|.
CSVEEGALKYF
TGCAGCGTTGAAGAGGGCGCTCTAAAGTACTTC
>TRBV29-1|TRBJ2-3|many|.
CSVGDSTDTQYF
TGCAGCGTTGGGGACAGCACAGATACGCAGTATTTT